The T cell receptor beta chain described here comes from a study of T cells after yellow fever vaccination (dated by TCRdb to the late 2010s). The study in broad terms: Libraries from fractions with low cell numbers were prepared with the SMART-Seq v4 Ultra Low Input RNA kit. To track T-cell clones before and after primary and booster YFV17D yellow fever vaccination, bulk TCR alpha and beta repertoires were sequenced longitudinally. Two healthy male donors, one aged 18 to 29 and one aged 30 to 40 years, made up the cohort. Blood samples were taken at several timepoints before and after primary and secondary immunization, and bulk PBMC replicates and cell subsets were isolated. The paper as a whole reports these results and caveats: Only a couple of donors were included in the study, so the extent to which the findings can be generalized is limited. Most clones expanded after primary vaccination (96% of CD4 and around 88% of CD8) were re-detected after the booster, suggesting that broad memory maintenance occurred. A small fraction of clonotypes appeared in both the CD4 and CD8 compartments, likely as a result of convergent recombination. The secondary T-cell response was found to be weaker but faster than the primary response, with a peak reached on day 5 rather than on day 15. FACS-sorted repertoires could contain abundant contaminating clonotypes from the bulk population, so computational filtering was required.

With respect to this clonotype: This clone's antigen is unknown. Qualities for individual bases were not recorded, and no much larger clone is one base off.

Sequencing relied on an Illumina NovaSeq 6000. TCR cDNA was synthesized by 5'RACE template switching, through which a universal primer site and unique molecular identifiers were introduced. cDNA synthesis was primed from both the TCR alpha and TCR beta constant segments. Two PCR steps were used to amplify libraries, with sample barcodes and sequencing adapters being added in the second step. Sequencing of libraries was performed on Illumina HiSeq 2500 (2x100 bp) or NovaSeq (2x150 bp). In the source study's methods: MIGEC handled demultiplexing of reads and collapsing into UMI consensus sequences, while MiXCR performed V(D)J alignment. Vaccine-responding clonotypes were defined with edgeR using replicate PBMC samples, requiring FDR below 0.01 and a log2 fold change above 5 up to day 15. CD4 or CD8 identity was assigned to each bulk clonotype according to whether the clonotype was present at higher abundance in the sequenced CD4 repertoire or the sequenced CD8 repertoire. TCRdb redid the processing of the public reads, applying fastp at Q25 and MiXCR, and retained in-frame beta chains. One record per CDR3 amino acid sequence lists the most common genes and DNA. TCRdb, not the authors, supplied the V and J calls. Counted in this sample were hundreds of thousands of distinct CDR3 sequences; approximately 3.9% of them appeared once. The ten largest clones capture 23% of the sample.

Per the publication, the treatment or condition label means: live attenuated yellow fever vaccine strain. At each blood-draw timepoint, two biological replicates of bulk PBMCs were obtained. A standard Ficoll-Paque protocol was used to isolate PBMCs from peripheral blood. RNA was extracted with TriZol from bulk PBMCs, CD4 and CD8 fractions, and dextramer-positive and dextramer-negative fractions. The CDR3, cysteine through phenylalanine, is 14 amino acids long. Of all the DNA, just the CDR3 is kept, 42 bases in frame from base 1. V is clipped by 1 base and J by 3 bases, and the sequence between their germline boundaries is 7 bases long. For CDR1 and CDR2, the germline V gene lists KGHSH and LQKENI.

The TCR was taken from a man aged 18-30 years who received the YFV17D yellow fever vaccine. Sequenced material: PBMCs, taken on the day of the yellow fever booster vaccination. This chain joins TRBV18 to TRBJ2-4; the D gene is unclear. The DNA sequence is given as TGTGCCAGCTCACCACTGGGCTACAAAAACATTCAGTACTTC. Its protein product is CASSPLGYKNIQYF.